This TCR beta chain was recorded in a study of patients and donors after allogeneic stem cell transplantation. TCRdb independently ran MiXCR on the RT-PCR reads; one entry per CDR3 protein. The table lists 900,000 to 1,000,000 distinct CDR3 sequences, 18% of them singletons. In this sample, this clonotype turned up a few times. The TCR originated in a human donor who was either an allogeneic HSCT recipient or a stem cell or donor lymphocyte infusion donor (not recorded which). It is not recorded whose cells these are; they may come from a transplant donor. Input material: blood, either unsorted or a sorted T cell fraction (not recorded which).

As DNA, the CDR3 is TGCGCCAGCACCCTTAACAGGGGCGGCACTGAAGCTTTCTTT. Its translation is CASTLNRGGTEAFF. The genes are TRBV5-1 and TRBJ1-1, with 7 positions matching TRBD1. V lost 6 bases, J lost 4 bases, and 9 bases stayed unmatched. This CDR3 is 14 amino acids long. Germline V CDR1 and CDR2: SGHRS, YFSETQ.